The 25 T cell receptor beta chains in this list originate from one sample, sequenced in a study of blood T cell repertoires in COVID-19. Generated by immunoSEQ multiplex PCR, the TCRdb table keeps only in-frame clones and is missing some. Among roughly 84,000 clones listed, roughly 80% were seen once. The sample taken for sequencing was peripheral blood. These receptors all stem from a woman at least 80 years old with acute or convalescent COVID-19.

This clone has a handful of counts. The chain couples TRBV6-1 to TRBJ2-7; D uncertain. Per germline, CDR1 MNHNS and CDR2 SASEGT. The CDR3 is 15 amino acids. The ends were cut back, 1 base at V and 2 bases at J, with 12 bases in the middle. The DNA for the CDR3 is TGTGCCAGCAGTGAAGTAGTTTCAGGTCCCTACGAGCAGTACTTC. Translated, it gives CASSEVVSGPYEQYF.

The rearrangement joins TRBV30 to TRBJ2-7; the match to TRBD1 covers 10 bases. Germline V gene lookup returns CDR1 GTSNPN and CDR2 SVGIG (reference sequence). The CDR3 totals 17 residues. The ends lost 0 bases at V and 5 bases at J; junction bases unmatched: 13. The CDR3 loop reads CAWSVPPGGDRGHEQYF. In DNA, the CDR3 is TGTGCCTGGAGTGTACCTCCCGGGGGGGACAGGGGCCACGAGCAGTACTTC.

The V and J genes are TRBV3-1 (or the pseudogene TRBV3-2) and TRBJ2-5; 11 nucleotides agree with TRBD2. The CDR3 sequence is 17 residues long. The germline gives CDR1 LGHDT, CDR2 YNNKEL (reference sequence). Trimming at V came to 4 bases and at J to 1 base, leaving 8 bases not matched to a gene. The DNA for the CDR3 is TGTGCCAGCAGCCTACTAAAGACTAGCGGGGTCCAAGAGACCCAGTACTTC. It yields the protein CASSLLKTSGVQETQYF.

The DNA for the CDR3 is TGTGCCAGCAGCTTAGCCCGCTCCTATAATTCACCCCTCCACTTT. It translates to CASSLARSYNSPLHF. J is TRBJ1-6 and V is TRBV11-2; no clear D gene. The CDR3 is made up of 15 amino acids. V shed 1 base and J shed 0 bases, with 4 bases lying between them. Per germline, CDR1 SGHAT and CDR2 FQNNGV.

The chain joins TRBV6-5 to TRBJ1-3; no firm D call. CDR3 length: 16 amino acids. From germline, CDR1 is MNHEY and CDR2 SVGAGI. Trimming shortened V by 4 bases and J by 0 bases, and 13 bases separated the two germline ends. The CDR3: CASSSGKLSSGNTIYF. For the CDR3, the DNA is TGTGCCAGCAGTTCAGGAAAACTGAGCTCTGGAAACACCATATATTTT.

The chain employs TRBV5-5 and TRBJ1-3, with a tentative D call TRBD1 (5 bases). Trimming removed 4 bases from V and 0 bases from J, with 11 bases in between. The CDR3 is 15 residues long. Germline V gene data show CDR1 as SGHKS and CDR2 as YYEKEE (reference sequence). CDR3 nucleotide sequence: TGTGCCAGCAGCCATGGACAAATCTCTGGAAACACCATATATTTT. It encodes CASSHGQISGNTIYF.

This chain links TRBV14 with TRBJ1-1, with no clear D. The germline V gene has CDR1 SGHDN and CDR2 FVKESK. The CDR3 loop spans 12 amino acids. Deletions cut 0 bases from V and 9 bases from J, with 8 bases between. The CDR3 region has the DNA TGTGCCAGCAGCCAAGATTGGAGAAAAGCTTTCTTT. Translation: CASSQDWRKAFF.

CDR3: CASSLGEGQGGEQYF. The CDR3 bases are TGCGCCAGCAGCCTCGGGGAGGGGCAGGGAGGCGAGCAGTACTTC. The J gene is TRBJ2-7, the V gene TRBV4-1, with TRBD2 matching 7 bases. Trimming cost V 4 bases and J 6 bases; bases outside gene matches: 12. The CDR3 runs 15 residues. The V gene's germline CDR1 is MGHRA and CDR2 YSYEKL.

This clone was observed once. The V and J genes are TRBV12-5 and TRBJ1-2, with 10 bases matching TRBD1. Germline V gene lookup returns CDR1 LGHNT and CDR2 FRNRAP. V lost 1 base and J lost 4; bases outside the gene matches: 3. There are 15 residues in the CDR3. The CDR3 nucleotides read TGTGCTAGTGGTTTGGGACAGGGGGCTACCTATGGCTACACCTTC. It translates to CASGLGQGATYGYTF.

This clone was picked up one time. The chain combines TRBV7-2 with TRBJ1-1; TRBD1 is a possible D gene (5 bases). V was pared by 4 bases and J by 0 bases, with 15 bases between. Germline V gene sequence: CDR1 SGHTA, CDR2 FQGNSA. The CDR3 loop spans 16 amino acids. The CDR3 loop reads CASSSPGGGMNTEAFF. The CDR3 nucleotides read TGTGCCAGCAGCTCCCCCGGCGGGGGTATGAACACTGAAGCTTTCTTT.

The rearrangement uses TRBV7-3 and TRBJ1-1; 7 bases are a match to TRBD1. The CDR3 has 14 amino acids. The junction had 6 bases not matched to a gene; V was cut back by 2 bases and J by 6 bases. Germline loops: CDR1 SGHTA, CDR2 FQGTGA. The CDR3 sequence is CASSLGQVSAEAFF. The CDR3 bases are TGTGCCAGCAGCTTAGGACAGGTATCGGCTGAAGCTTTCTTT.

This chain links TRBV29-1 with TRBJ1-1; maybe TRBD1 (6 bases). CDR1 is SQVTM and CDR2 is ANQGSEA in the germline V gene. This CDR3 comprises 14 residues. V shed 6 bases and J shed 1 base, with 15 bases lying between them. CDR3 nucleotides: TGCAGCGTCAACGTCCGGGACACGAACACTGAAGCTTTCTTT. This gives the protein CSVNVRDTNTEAFF.

This chain uses TRBV27 with TRBJ2-2; D gene unclear. Between the trimmed V and J ends, which lost 2 bases and 2 bases, there was a span of 6 bases. CDR1 MNHEY and CDR2 SMNVEV come from the germline V gene (reference sequence). There are 14 residues in the CDR3. The CDR3 DNA reads TGTGCCAGCAGTTTAGAACTAAACACCGGGGAGCTGTTTTTT. Translated, it gives CASSLELNTGELFF.

The chain links TRBV11-2 to TRBJ1-1; the match to TRBD1 covers 9 bases. V lost 5 bases, J lost 8 bases, and 6 bases stayed unmatched. Germline V gene sequence: CDR1 SGHAT, CDR2 FQNNGV. This CDR3 comprises 13 residues. The CDR3 nucleotides read TGTGCCAGCAGCGCATTACAGGGGGCAGAAGCTTTCTTT. Its protein product is CASSALQGAEAFF.

This chain uses TRBV14 with TRBJ1-5; D perhaps matches TRBD1 (5 bases). This CDR3 spans 14 amino acids. Trimming removed 1 base at V and 7 bases at J, with 11 bases between. CDR1 is SGHDN, CDR2 FVKESK, per germline. CDR3 loop: CASSQVGRDQPQHF. As DNA, the CDR3 is TGTGCCAGCAGCCAAGTAGGGAGGGACCAGCCCCAGCATTTT.

V is TRBV28 and J is TRBJ2-1; a weak D match, TRBD1 (6 bases). The length of the CDR3 is 13 residues. The ends were cut back, 6 bases at V and 3 bases at J, with 9 bases in the middle. Germline CDR1 MDHEN, CDR2 SYDVKM. For the CDR3, the DNA is TGTGCCAGCAGCTTGACAGGCTACAATGAGCAGTTCTTC. It specifies CASSLTGYNEQFF.

This clone has just a few counts. The V and J genes are TRBV7-2 and TRBJ2-3, with a tentative D call TRBD2 (6 bases). The V end lost 5 bases, the J end lost 2 bases, and 14 bases lay between the germline ends. The germline V gene has CDR1 SGHTA and CDR2 FQGNSA. The CDR3 has 15 amino acids. The CDR3 sequence is CASSSTGTPTDTQYF. The CDR3, as DNA: TGTGCCAGCAGCAGTACCGGGACTCCCACAGATACGCAGTATTTT.

V is TRBV9 and J is TRBJ2-1; 9 positions agree with TRBD2. Germline CDR1 is SGDLS and CDR2 is YYNGEE. This CDR3 has 15 residues. The junction had 8 bases not matched to a gene; V was cut back by 7 bases and J by 3 bases. CDR3 DNA sequence: TGTGCCAGCGCCCAGAGCGGGGGGCTCTACAATGAGCAGTTCTTC. Protein: CASAQSGGLYNEQFF.

This clone has a single count. The chain links TRBV11-3 to TRBJ1-6; 9 positions agree with TRBD1. CDR1 is SGHNT, CDR2 YENEEA, per germline. The CDR3 covers 16 residues. Germline trimming cut 11 bases from V and 0 bases from J; bases unmatched to any gene: 8. The CDR3 loop is CAGPGTGPSYNSPLHF. In DNA form, the CDR3 reads TGTGCCGGCCCCGGGACAGGGCCCTCCTATAATTCACCCCTCCACTTT.

The chain is built from TRBV11-2 and TRBJ1-1; 8 positions match TRBD1. In germline, CDR1 is SGHAT, CDR2 FQNNGV. With 3 bases clipped from V and 2 bases from J, the junction kept 5 bases outside the gene matches. The CDR3 runs 15 residues. The CDR3 nucleotides are TGTGCCAGCAGCTTCCATGGGACAGGAAACACTGAAGCTTTCTTT. It codes for CASSFHGTGNTEAFF.

The rearrangement joins TRBV11-3 to TRBJ2-5; D perhaps matches TRBD2 (5 bases). V lost 4 bases, J lost 0 bases, and 12 bases lay in between. CDR1 and CDR2 from the germline V gene are SGHNT and YENEEA. The CDR3 is 15 amino acids. In DNA, the CDR3 is TGTGCCAGCAGCTCCTTCCCGGGAAACCAAGAGACCCAGTACTTC. Protein: CASSSFPGNQETQYF.

This clone came up a few times. The V call is TRBV10-1, the J call TRBJ1-2; TRBD1 matches 9 bases. There are 15 residues in the CDR3. Germline V gene sequence: CDR1 WNHNN, CDR2 SYGVQD (reference sequence). V lost 6 bases to trimming and J lost 6 bases; unmatched junction nucleotides: 11. CDR3 loop: CASSEDRDRVDGYTF. The CDR3, as DNA: TGCGCCAGCAGCGAAGACCGGGACAGGGTGGATGGCTACACCTTC.

This chain uses TRBV11-2 with TRBJ1-5; no definite D call. Per the germline V gene, CDR1 is SGHAT and CDR2 is FQNNGV. The CDR3 has 16 residues. V lost 7 bases, J lost 3 bases, and 19 bases lay in between. In nucleotides, the CDR3 is TGTGCCAGCACCCCTGGCGGCTCGAGGGACAATCAGCCCCAGCATTTT. It yields the protein CASTPGGSRDNQPQHF.

This clone was counted only a few times. The chain combines TRBV30 with TRBJ1-3; D gene ambiguous. The CDR3 consists of 14 residues. Germline CDR1 is GTSNPN and CDR2 is SVGIG (reference sequence). As DNA, the CDR3 is TGTGGTTGGGAGCGGACCTTCTCTGGAAACACCATATATTTT. Translation: CGWERTFSGNTIYF.

This clone has a handful of counts. As DNA, the CDR3 is TGTGCCAGCAGCTTAGACAGGGTAGGAAATGAGCAGTTCTTC. Protein product: CASSLDRVGNEQFF. V is TRBV7-2 and J is TRBJ2-1; D is possibly TRBD1 (6 bases). The germline V and J ends were trimmed by 1 base and 7 bases, with 11 bases remaining between them. Germline V gives CDR1 SGHTA, CDR2 FQGNSA. The CDR3 has 14 residues.